Below, 32 T cell receptor beta chains from the same sample are listed, as sequenced in a study of blood T cell repertoires in COVID-19. Sequenced by immunoSEQ multiplex PCR; TCRdb stores in-frame clones only, minus some. Seen here are around 130,000 clones, roughly four fifths observed once, and the top ten hold 8% to 10%. The sample consisted of peripheral blood. These receptors were obtained from a man aged 35 to 55 with active or convalescent COVID-19.

V is TRBV12-3 or TRBV12-4 and J is TRBJ1-2; TRBD1 might be the D (6 bases). The length of the CDR3 is 13 residues. Trimming pared 8 bases from V and 10 bases from J, leaving 20 bases between. Here the CDR3 reads CASCPWGGEDYTF. For the CDR3, the DNA is TGTGCCAGCTGTCCTTGGGGGGGCGAGGACTACACCTTC.

The chain has TRBV29-1 and TRBJ2-5; D is possibly TRBD2 (5 bases). Per the germline V gene, CDR1 is SQVTM and CDR2 is ANQGSEA. Deletions cut 0 bases from V and 5 bases from J, with 13 bases between. This CDR3 is 14 amino acids long. Here the CDR3 reads CSVEDLRRGETQYF. CDR3 DNA: TGCAGCGTTGAAGATCTCAGGAGAGGGGAGACCCAGTACTTC.

The rearrangement joins TRBV6-6 to TRBJ1-1, with 7 bases aligning to TRBD1. The CDR3 sequence is 15 residues long. The germline V gene has CDR1 MNHNY and CDR2 SVGAGI (reference sequence). V trimming: 0 bases; J trimming: 2 bases; junction bases outside the gene matches: 3. Here the CDR3 DNA reads TGTGCCAGCAGTTACTCGGGACAGCCTAACACTGAAGCTTTCTTT. This codes for CASSYSGQPNTEAFF.

The chain is built from TRBV29-1 and TRBJ2-5, with 8 bases that match TRBD2. Germline V gene data show CDR1 as SQVTM and CDR2 as ANQGSEA. J was trimmed by 7 bases and V by 7 bases; bases with no gene match: 14. The CDR3 has 14 residues. CDR3 loop: CSATEGTGGATQYF. The CDR3 DNA reads as TGCAGCGCTACAGAGGGGACCGGGGGGGCGACCCAGTACTTC.

This clone was seen more than once but under ten times. The chain combines TRBV2 with TRBJ2-7; no clear D. Looked up from germline, CDR1 is SNHLY and CDR2 is FYNNEI. The length of the CDR3 is 13 residues. Trimming removed 0 bases at V and 2 bases at J, with 5 bases between. The CDR3 reads CASSEANTYEQYF. The CDR3 nucleotides read TGTGCCAGCAGTGAAGCTAATACCTACGAGCAGTACTTC.

This clone came up once. The rearrangement joins TRBV4-2 to TRBJ1-5, with D possibly TRBD1 on 5 matching bases. Germline V gives CDR1 LGHNA, CDR2 YNFKEQ. The CDR3 is made up of 14 amino acids. Trimming stripped 2 bases from V and 4 bases from J, with 9 bases between. CDR3 nucleotide sequence: TGTGCCAGCAGCCAATCCAGGGAAAATCAGCCCCAGCATTTT. This gives the protein CASSQSRENQPQHF.

V is TRBV7-2 and J is TRBJ1-5; D is possibly TRBD1 (5 bases). Germline CDR1 is SGHTA and CDR2 is FQGNSA. V gave up 5 bases and J gave up 2 bases, with 13 bases separating them. The length of the CDR3 is 15 residues. The CDR3 loop is CASSLEGSGNQPQHF. DNA for the CDR3: TGTGCCAGCAGCCTAGAGGGGTCCGGCAATCAGCCCCAGCATTTT.

CDR3 region: CASRGETGQPQHF. In DNA form, the CDR3 reads TGCGCCAGCAGAGGGGAGACAGGTCAGCCCCAGCATTTT. J is TRBJ1-5 and V is TRBV5-1; perhaps TRBD1 as D (6 bases). The germline V gene has CDR1 SGHRS and CDR2 YFSETQ. The CDR3 length is 13 residues. Trimming shortened V by 5 bases and J by 6 bases, and 12 bases separated the two germline ends. Full variable domain (rest looked up from reference TRBV5-1 and TRBJ1-5): KAGVTQTPRYLIKTRGQQVTLSCSPISGHRSVSWYQQTPGQGLQFLFEYFSETQRNKGNFPGRFSGRQFSNSRSEMNVSTLELGDSALYLCASRGETGQPQHFGDGTRLSIL.

V usage is TRBV4-3 and J usage is TRBJ1-5; D might be TRBD1 (6 bases). The germline V gene has CDR1 LGHNA and CDR2 YSLEER. The V end lost 3 bases, the J end lost 4 bases, and 13 bases lay between the germline ends. CDR3 length: 15 amino acids. CDR3 bases: TGCGCCAGCAGCCAGGCCTGGGGGCTTAATCAGCCCCAGCATTTT. It encodes CASSQAWGLNQPQHF.

This clone came up once. This chain uses TRBV7-9 with TRBJ1-4; TRBD1 matches at 9 bases. The CDR3 runs to 14 residues. From germline, CDR1 is SEHNR and CDR2 FQNEAQ (reference sequence). Germline trimming cut 6 bases from V and 8 bases from J; bases unmatched to any gene: 7. CDR3 sequence: CASSQQGAGEKLFF. CDR3 DNA: TGTGCCAGCAGTCAACAGGGGGCGGGAGAAAAACTGTTTTTT. The entire variable domain, with the rest obtained from reference TRBV7-9 and TRBJ1-4, is as follows: DTGVSQNPRHKITKRGQNVTFRCDPISEHNRLYWYRQTLGQGPEFLTYFQNEAQLEKSRLLSDRFSAERPKGSFSTLEIQRTEQGDSAMYLCASSQQGAGEKLFFGSGTQLSVL.

The chain has TRBV27 and TRBJ1-6; no clear D. V lost 6 bases to trimming and J lost 10 bases, with 10 bases between them. This CDR3 is 12 amino acids long. Germline V gene data show CDR1 as MNHEY and CDR2 as SMNVEV (reference sequence). CDR3 amino acids: CASRHLESPLHF. The CDR3 DNA follows: TGTGCCAGCAGGCACTTAGAATCACCCCTCCACTTT.

The rearrangement joins TRBV6-5 to TRBJ2-3, with TRBD1 matching 7 bases. The germline gives CDR1 MNHEY, CDR2 SVGAGI. V lost 5 bases to trimming and J lost 3 bases; unmatched junction nucleotides: 5. CDR3 length equals 14 residues. CDR3 residues: CASSPGQWTDTQYF. For the CDR3, the DNA is TGTGCCAGCAGTCCGGGACAGTGGACAGATACGCAGTATTTT.

The chain combines TRBV12-3 or TRBV12-4 with TRBJ2-1; 10 bases map to TRBD2. With V trimmed by 8 bases and J by 4 bases, 2 bases remained unmatched. The CDR3 covers 13 residues. The CDR3 region is CASLSGGYNEQFF. The CDR3, as DNA: TGTGCCAGCCTTAGCGGGGGGTACAATGAGCAGTTCTTC.

This chain connects TRBV6-1 to TRBJ1-1; 8 nucleotides line up with TRBD1. Per the germline V gene, CDR1 is MNHNS and CDR2 is SASEGT. The J segment lost 6 bases and the V segment lost 1 base, leaving 7 bases of the junction unmatched. This CDR3 comprises 15 residues. CDR3 sequence reads: CASSEGRTGSAEAFF. CDR3 coding DNA: TGTGCCAGCAGTGAAGGTCGGACAGGGTCGGCTGAAGCTTTCTTT.

The chain recombines TRBV5-1 with TRBJ2-1; 7 bases agree with TRBD1. The V gene end was trimmed by 7 bases and the J gene end by 3 bases; junction bases not matched to a gene: 7. This CDR3 contains 14 residues. From germline, CDR1 is SGHRS and CDR2 YFSETQ. The chain's CDR3 is CASSPGQVYNEQFF. The CDR3 nucleotides read TGCGCCAGCTCACCCGGACAGGTCTACAATGAGCAGTTCTTC.

The V and J genes are TRBV7-7 and TRBJ2-5, with 8 bases identical to TRBD2. This CDR3 region has 14 residues. Germline CDR1 is SSHAT and CDR2 is FNYEAQ (reference sequence). J lost 4 bases, V lost 5 bases, and 6 bases had no gene match. The CDR3 bases are TGTGCCAGCAGCCCCGGGACTAGTTTAGAGACCCAGTACTTC. It translates to CASSPGTSLETQYF. The full variable domain, rest sourced from reference TRBV7-7 and TRBJ2-5, is GAGVSQSPRYKVTKRGQDVTLRCDPISSHATLYWYQQALGQGPEFLTYFNYEAQPDKSGLPSDRFSAERPEGSISTLTIQRTEQRDSAMYRCASSPGTSLETQYFGPGTRLLVL.

This clone was observed many times. The chain joins TRBV6-2 or TRBV6-3 to TRBJ2-7, with a weak D call TRBD2 (6 bases). Germline V gene lookup returns CDR1 MNHEY and CDR2 SVGEGT. V lost 5 bases, J lost 4 bases, and 18 bases lay in between. The CDR3 extends over 15 amino acids. CDR3 protein: CASSPSGEAGYEQYF. The CDR3 DNA is TGTGCCAGCAGTCCCTCGGGGGAGGCGGGATACGAGCAGTACTTC.

In DNA form, the CDR3 reads TGTGCCAGCAGCACACAGGGGCCCGGGGAGCTGTTTTTT. Translating it yields CASSTQGPGELFF. The rearrangement uses TRBV11-2 and TRBJ2-2; 7 bases fit TRBD1. V shed 5 bases and J 6 bases; nucleotides not matched to a gene: 3. Per germline, CDR1 SGHAT and CDR2 FQNNGV. This CDR3 is built from 13 residues.

V usage is TRBV4-2 and J usage is TRBJ1-4; D remains ambiguous. CDR1 and CDR2 (germline): LGHNA, YNFKEQ. V was cut by 10 bases and J by 0 bases, with 9 bases left in between. The CDR3 loop spans 13 amino acids. The CDR3 loop is CATGGATNEKLFF. The CDR3, as DNA: TGTGCCACGGGCGGGGCAACTAATGAAAAACTGTTTTTT.

The V call is TRBV5-1, the J call TRBJ1-2, with TRBD1 identical over 8 bases. CDR3 size: 13 residues. Germline CDR1 and CDR2: SGHRS and YFSETQ. Trimming removed 4 bases from V and 5 bases from J; junction bases left unmatched: 4. CDR3 region: CASSPGTGYGYTF. The CDR3 nucleotides read TGCGCCAGCAGCCCCGGGACAGGTTATGGCTACACCTTC.

This sequence joins TRBV19 and TRBJ2-1, with 12 nucleotides matching TRBD1. The CDR3 extends over 19 amino acids. Unmatched junction bases numbered 10, after V lost 2 bases and J lost 2 bases. Per the germline V gene, CDR1 is LNHDA and CDR2 is SQIVND (reference sequence). The chain's CDR3 is CASSIRGQGAIRTYNEQFF. CDR3 nucleotides: TGTGCCAGTAGTATAAGGGGACAGGGGGCAATTCGAACCTACAATGAGCAGTTCTTC.

The V call is TRBV18, the J call TRBJ1-3, with TRBD1 matching over 7 bases. There are 16 residues in the CDR3. After removal of 5 bases from V and 2 bases from J, the junction contained 9 bases not matched to a gene. From germline, CDR1 is KGHSH and CDR2 LQKENI. The CDR3 nucleotides read TGTGCCAGCTCAGCGGGACAGATTTCGACTGGAAACACCATATATTTT. Its translation: CASSAGQISTGNTIYF.

Only a few counts were recorded for this clone. CDR3 loop: CASSQFTGTYNEQFF. The CDR3 DNA is TGTGCCAGCAGCCAGTTCACAGGGACCTACAATGAGCAGTTCTTC. V and J are TRBV14 and TRBJ2-1; TRBD1 is a possible D gene (6 bases). Germline CDR1 SGHDN, CDR2 FVKESK. V was shortened by 3 bases and J by 2 bases, with 11 bases between the two germline ends. This CDR3 has 15 residues.

The chain links TRBV6-6 to TRBJ2-5; 8 bases fit TRBD1. The CDR3 has 13 residues. Germline V lookup: CDR1 MNHNY, CDR2 SVGAGI (reference sequence). V lost 7 bases to trimming and J lost 7 bases; unmatched junction nucleotides: 8. This CDR3 is CASTEPTGVTQYF. DNA of the CDR3: TGTGCCAGCACCGAACCGACAGGGGTGACCCAGTACTTC.

This clone occurred a few times. The rearrangement links TRBV12-5 to TRBJ1-5; D is uncertain. V was trimmed by 7 bases and J by 0 bases, leaving 4 bases between them. Germline V gives CDR1 LGHNT, CDR2 FRNRAP. This CDR3 comprises 12 residues. In DNA, the CDR3 is TGTGCTAGTGCCTATAGCAATCAGCCCCAGCATTTT. Translated: CASAYSNQPQHF.

The chain uses TRBV9 and TRBJ1-6; no definite D call. Per germline, CDR1 SGDLS and CDR2 YYNGEE. V was clipped by 1 base and J by 5 bases, with 7 bases between them. This CDR3 comprises 14 residues. The CDR3 region has the DNA TGTGCCAGCAGCGTAATGTCCGATAATTCACCCCTCCACTTT. Translation gives CASSVMSDNSPLHF.

This chain connects TRBV2 to TRBJ1-5; D is undetermined. The CDR3 extends over 13 amino acids. The germline gives CDR1 SNHLY, CDR2 FYNNEI. The ends were cut back, 8 bases at V and 3 bases at J, with 11 bases in the middle. CDR3 sequence reads: CASGGQSNQPQHF. The CDR3 DNA reads as TGTGCCAGCGGTGGCCAGTCCAATCAGCCCCAGCATTTT.

This chain connects TRBV29-1 to TRBJ2-1, with D possibly matching TRBD2 (5 bases). The CDR3 extends over 11 amino acids. Deletions cut 5 bases from V and 5 bases from J, with 7 bases between. Germline values: CDR1 SQVTM, CDR2 ANQGSEA. CDR3 residues: CSVPGNNEQFF. CDR3 nucleotides: TGCAGCGTTCCGGGGAACAATGAGCAGTTCTTC.

V usage is TRBV11-3 and J usage is TRBJ1-1; D not resolved. The CDR3 has 15 amino acids. Looked up from germline, CDR1 is SGHNT and CDR2 is YENEEA. V lost 6 bases, J lost 1 base, and 15 bases lay in between. CDR3 in amino acids: CASSPIEAKNTEAFF. In nucleotides, the CDR3 is TGTGCCAGCAGTCCCATTGAGGCGAAGAACACTGAAGCTTTCTTT.

The V call is TRBV27, the J call TRBJ2-1; 8 bases map to TRBD2. V shed 6 bases, J shed 6 bases, and the junction held 1 base outside the gene matches. CDR1 and CDR2 from the germline V gene are MNHEY and SMNVEV (reference sequence). The CDR3 spans 12 residues. CDR3 residues: CASSLAGNEQFF. DNA for the CDR3: TGTGCCAGCAGCCTAGCGGGCAATGAGCAGTTCTTC.

The gene calls are TRBV9 and TRBJ2-7; 7 bases line up with TRBD1. V lost 0 bases to trimming and J lost 4 bases; unmatched junction nucleotides: 10. Germline lookup yields CDR1 SGDLS and CDR2 YYNGEE. This CDR3 has 16 residues. The CDR3 spells CASSVDGDSDLYEQYF. CDR3 in DNA: TGTGCCAGCAGCGTAGATGGGGACAGTGACCTATACGAGCAGTACTTC.

This clone turned up a few times. V is TRBV12-3 or TRBV12-4 and J is TRBJ1-2; D gene ambiguous. This CDR3 comprises 11 residues. V lost 10 bases and J lost 6, with 12 bases in between. In DNA, the CDR3 is TGTGCCACCCGAGGTAGGAATGGCTACACCTTC. Amino acid sequence: CATRGRNGYTF.